This passage covers 23 T cell receptor beta chains from one sample sequenced in a study of cytomegalovirus exposure and HLA in healthy donors. The PCR had 60 Vbeta and 13 Jbeta primers. Some clones are missing from TCRdb's copy, which holds only in-frame ones; the method was immunoSEQ multiplex PCR. The data show some 110,000 clones, 76% seen once. Sequencing was performed on PBMCs. The source is a man in his forties or fifties in good health and CMV-seropositive.

The rearrangement links TRBV27 to TRBJ1-1; D is perhaps TRBD1 (6 bases). Germline CDR1 reads MNHEY; CDR2 reads SMNVEV (reference sequence). V was pared by 5 bases and J by 6 bases, with 19 bases between. This CDR3 is built from 15 residues. CDR3 DNA: TGTGCCAGCAGTCGATCCCTGACAGGCGGCGCTGAAGCTTTCTTT. It specifies CASSRSLTGGAEAFF.

The chain joins TRBV6-1 to TRBJ2-5; 9 nucleotides align to TRBD2. Germline CDR1 reads MNHNS; CDR2 reads SASEGT. The J segment lost 5 bases and the V segment lost 4 bases, leaving 8 bases of the junction unmatched. This CDR3 is built from 15 residues. For the CDR3, the DNA is TGTGCCAGCAGTGGTGCGGCGGGGGGGTATGAGACCCAGTACTTC. Amino acids: CASSGAAGGYETQYF.

This clone appeared a few times. CDR3 protein: CASSLVRGATSVPFF. The DNA of the CDR3 is TGTGCCAGCAGCTTGGTACGAGGCGCAACATCCGTCCCGTTCTTC. This chain joins TRBV5-8 and TRBJ2-1; D gene ambiguous. V was pared by 0 bases and J by 15 bases, with 22 bases between. Germline values: CDR1 SGHTS, CDR2 YDEGEE. The CDR3 covers 15 residues.

J is TRBJ2-3 and V is TRBV12-5, with 8 bases that match TRBD2. The length of the CDR3 is 16 residues. The germline CDR1 and CDR2 sequences are LGHNT and FRNRAP. Unmatched junction bases numbered 5, after V lost 2 bases and J lost 1 base. CDR3 sequence: CASGLRLRGGTDTQYF. The DNA of the CDR3 is TGTGCTAGTGGTTTGCGTTTGCGGGGGGGCACAGATACGCAGTATTTT.

The genes are TRBV11-2 and TRBJ1-3, with D possibly being TRBD1 (6 bases). The CDR3 is 17 amino acids. Germline CDR1 SGHAT, CDR2 FQNNGV. Trimming took off 2 bases at V and 10 bases at J, with 24 bases between the two ends. CDR3 protein: CASSLLSGTIPAWTIYF. The CDR3 nucleotides read TGTGCCAGCAGCTTACTATCCGGGACAATTCCCGCCTGGACCATATATTTT. Full variable domain (remainder filled in from reference TRBV11-2 and TRBJ1-3): EAGVAQSPRYKIIEKRQSVAFWCNPISGHATLYWYQQILGQGPKLLIQFQNNGVVDDSQLPKDRFSAERLKGVDSTLKIQPAKLEDSAVYLCASSLLSGTIPAWTIYFGEGSWLTVV.

This rearrangement joins TRBV5-1 to TRBJ1-1; maybe TRBD1 (6 bases). The V end was cut by 2 bases, the J end by 3 bases, with 11 bases between. There are 14 residues in the CDR3. The germline gives CDR1 SGHRS, CDR2 YFSETQ. This CDR3 is CASSLGGVHTEAFF. The CDR3 DNA follows: TGCGCCAGCAGCTTAGGGGGGGTTCACACTGAAGCTTTCTTT.

The rearrangement links TRBV14 to TRBJ1-6, with TRBD1 matching 9 bases. The germline gives CDR1 SGHDN, CDR2 FVKESK. Trimming at V came to 4 bases and at J to 6 bases, leaving 7 bases not matched to a gene. CDR3 length equals 16 residues. The CDR3 DNA is TGTGCCAGCAGCCTACTGACAGGGGGAGGTAATTCACCCCTCCACTTT. This codes for CASSLLTGGGNSPLHF.

This chain connects TRBV7-9 to TRBJ2-2; TRBD1 is a possible D gene (6 bases). Germline-derived CDR1 and CDR2 are SEHNR and FQNEAQ (reference sequence). Trimming shortened V by 8 bases and J by 2 bases, and 9 bases separated the two germline ends. CDR3 length equals 13 residues. CDR3 sequence reads: CASSRGNTGELFF. The CDR3, as DNA: TGTGCCAGCTCCAGGGGAAACACCGGGGAGCTGTTTTTT. Filled out from reference TRBV7-9 and TRBJ2-2, the complete variable domain reads DTGVSQNPRHKITKRGQNVTFRCDPISEHNRLYWYRQTLGQGPEFLTYFQNEAQLEKSRLLSDRFSAERPKGSFSTLEIQRTEQGDSAMYLCASSRGNTGELFFGEGSRLTVL.

The genes are TRBV28 and TRBJ1-4; possibly TRBD1 for D (5 bases). The CDR3 is 15 residues long. Germline loops: CDR1 MDHEN, CDR2 SYDVKM. Deletions cut 4 bases from V and 12 bases from J, with 21 bases between. The DNA for the CDR3 is TGTGCCAGCAGTTCCTACACCTTCCCACGGGGGGAACTGTTTTTT. Its protein is CASSSYTFPRGELFF.

The rearrangement joins TRBV6-5 to TRBJ2-7, with 11 bases aligning to TRBD2. The ends lost 6 bases at V and 4 bases at J; junction bases unmatched: 2. Germline values: CDR1 MNHEY, CDR2 SVGAGI. The CDR3 length is 13 residues. The DNA for the CDR3 is TGTGCCAGCAGCCGGACTAGCGGGTACGAGCAGTACTTC. Translating it yields CASSRTSGYEQYF.

This chain joins TRBV4-3 and TRBJ1-1; 8 positions match TRBD1. This CDR3 comprises 15 residues. The germline V gene encodes CDR1 LGHNA and CDR2 YSLEER. Losses at the gene ends were 4 bases for V and 1 base for J; bases not matched to a gene: 5. The CDR3 region is CASSRGQAKNTEAFF. In DNA form, the CDR3 reads TGCGCCAGCAGCCGGGGACAGGCGAAGAACACTGAAGCTTTCTTT.

The V and J genes are TRBV2 and TRBJ1-3; D is possibly TRBD1 (6 bases). V was trimmed by 5 bases and J by 0 bases, leaving 8 bases between them. Germline values: CDR1 SNHLY, CDR2 FYNNEI. The CDR3 loop spans 14 amino acids. The CDR3 nucleotides are TGTGCCAGCAGTCAGGGGAGCTCTGGAAACACCATATATTTT. Amino acids: CASSQGSSGNTIYF.

A few counts support this clone. This chain joins TRBV19 and TRBJ1-5; 11 nucleotides match TRBD1. V shed 6 bases and J 7 bases; nucleotides not matched to a gene: 11. Germline CDR1 LNHDA, CDR2 SQIVND (reference sequence). The CDR3 has 16 amino acids. The CDR3: CASRGSWDRGDQPQHF. The CDR3, as DNA: TGTGCCAGTAGAGGATCCTGGGACAGGGGGGACCAGCCCCAGCATTTT.

The rearrangement uses TRBV5-8 and TRBJ1-2; 9 bases line up with TRBD1. Looked up from germline, CDR1 is SGHTS and CDR2 is YDEGEE. The CDR3 contains 14 residues. V trimming: 3 bases; J trimming: 6 bases; junction bases outside the gene matches: 6. The CDR3 loop reads CASSSPGTGHGYTF. The DNA of the CDR3 is TGTGCCAGCAGCTCCCCCGGGACAGGGCATGGCTACACCTTC.

The V gene is TRBV11-2, the J gene TRBJ2-3, with TRBD2 matching over 10 bases. The CDR3 is 18 residues long. V shed 0 bases, J shed 4 bases, and the junction held 10 bases outside the gene matches. Germline CDR1 and CDR2: SGHAT and FQNNGV. The CDR3 protein is CASSLDQGLAGVADTQYF. The CDR3 nucleotides read TGTGCCAGCAGCTTAGATCAAGGGCTAGCGGGAGTGGCAGATACGCAGTATTTT.

V usage is TRBV27 and J usage is TRBJ2-7, with D possibly matching TRBD2 (7 bases). Germline CDR1 is MNHEY and CDR2 is SMNVEV (reference sequence). V was clipped by 5 bases and J by 6 bases, with 14 bases between them. This CDR3 is built from 13 residues. CDR3 coding DNA: TGTGCCAGCAGTCTCGACGGGGGGCTCGAGCAGTACTTC. Translating gives CASSLDGGLEQYF.

This clone was detected once. V and J are TRBV19 and TRBJ1-5; D is uncertain. The length of the CDR3 is 15 residues. CDR1 and CDR2 (germline): LNHDA, SQIVND (reference sequence). The V gene lost 3 bases and the J gene lost 6 bases, with 15 bases spanning the gap. The CDR3: CASSIPGIPSQPQHF. The CDR3 bases are TGTGCCAGTAGTATCCCGGGTATCCCCAGTCAGCCCCAGCATTTT. Complete variable domain (other parts from reference TRBV19 and TRBJ1-5): DGGITQSPKYLFRKEGQNVTLSCEQNLNHDAMYWYRQDPGQGLRLIYYSQIVNDFQKGDIAEGYSVSREKKESFPLTVTSAQKNPTAFYLCASSIPGIPSQPQHFGDGTRLSIL.

This clone was counted once. The genes are TRBV11-3 and TRBJ2-5; D might be TRBD2 (5 bases). The CDR3 consists of 13 residues. Germline V gene data show CDR1 as SGHNT and CDR2 as YENEEA. The V gene lost 2 bases and the J gene lost 3 bases, with 7 bases spanning the gap. The DNA of the CDR3 is TGTGCCAGCAGCTTATCGGGAAAAGAGACCCAGTACTTC. Translated, it gives CASSLSGKETQYF.

This clone was observed a handful of times. The chain couples TRBV2 to TRBJ2-5; 7 bases align to TRBD1. V lost 6 bases to trimming and J lost 5 bases; unmatched junction nucleotides: 9. CDR1 and CDR2 from the germline V gene are SNHLY and FYNNEI. The CDR3 totals 14 residues. CDR3 in amino acids: CASSPGTASETQYF. CDR3 bases: TGTGCCAGCAGCCCCGGGACAGCATCGGAGACCCAGTACTTC.

The genes are TRBV29-1 and TRBJ2-1, with a possible D match to TRBD2 (6 bases). This CDR3 has 10 amino acids. Trimming removed 7 bases at V and 6 bases at J, with 7 bases between. The germline gives CDR1 SQVTM, CDR2 ANQGSEA. The CDR3 DNA is TGCAGCGGGAGGGGCAATGAGCAGTTCTTC. Its translation is CSGRGNEQFF.

This clone appeared a single time. The chain carries TRBV7-9 and TRBJ2-7, with 8 bases fitting TRBD1. V trimming: 1 base; J trimming: 2 bases; junction bases outside the gene matches: 1. The length of the CDR3 is 14 residues. Germline values: CDR1 SEHNR, CDR2 FQNEAQ (reference sequence). In nucleotides, the CDR3 is TGTGCCAGCAGCTTAGGGACAGGGACCTACGAGCAGTACTTC. This codes for CASSLGTGTYEQYF.

This clone was observed a few times. The rearrangement uses TRBV2 and TRBJ1-2; TRBD1 is a possible D gene (5 bases). Trimming cost V 5 bases and J 4 bases, with 8 bases left between them. Germline CDR1 reads SNHLY; CDR2 reads FYNNEI. CDR3 length equals 12 residues. In DNA, the CDR3 is TGTGCCAGCAGTCTCGACAGCTATGGCTACACCTTC. It encodes CASSLDSYGYTF.

J is TRBJ1-1 and V is TRBV7-8; no clear D gene. The CDR3 contains 16 residues. CDR1 and CDR2 (germline): SGHVS, FQNEAQ. Between the trimmed V and J ends, which lost 1 base and 0 bases, there was a span of 12 bases. The CDR3 spells CASSLGFPGMNTEAFF. As DNA, the CDR3 is TGTGCCAGCAGCTTAGGGTTTCCGGGAATGAACACTGAAGCTTTCTTT.